The clone carrying this T cell receptor beta chain was counted at least ten times. The CDR3 is 12 residues long. Trimming cost V 6 bases and J 4 bases, with 9 bases left between them. The data stem from a study of blood T cells in healthy people across ages. With a J-beta primer mix and a sample-barcoded 5' primer, a second PCR ran about 6 to 11 cycles. TCRdb ran MiXCR on the 5' RACE reads and lists one entry per CDR3 protein. Of 850,000 to 1,000,000 distinct CDR3 sequences listed, approximately 49% are singletons. The V gene is TRBV12-3 or TRBV12-4, the J gene TRBJ2-5; D tentatively fits TRBD1 or TRBD2 (5 bases each). The specimen was blood. This clonotype originated in a young man in good health. The DNA of the CDR3 is TGTGCCAGCAGCTTTGGGGGAGAGACCCAGTACTTC. It codes for CASSFGGETQYF.